The 28 T cell receptor beta chains in this list originate from one sample, sequenced in a study of blood T cells in healthy people across ages. PCR was performed a second time for roughly 7 to 12 cycles using a sample-barcoded 5' primer and a J-beta primer mix. TCRdb re-called the 5' RACE reads with MiXCR, one entry per CDR3 protein. Of some 710,000 distinct CDR3 sequences in the sample, 20% to 25% were seen once. The sequenced sample consisted of blood. The receptors stem from a man in his 70s in good health.

This clonotype occurred many times. V is TRBV12-3 or TRBV12-4 and J is TRBJ2-7, with 10 nucleotides matching TRBD1. V was pared by 7 bases and J by 2 bases, with 2 bases of the junction left unmatched. The CDR3 extends over 13 amino acids. The CDR3 nucleotides read TGTGCCAGCACCGGACAGGGGGCCTACGAGCAGTACTTC. Translation gives CASTGQGAYEQYF.

This clonotype showed up just a few times. The J gene is TRBJ1-1, the V gene TRBV5-1, with 9 bases identical to TRBD1. Looked up from germline, CDR1 is SGHRS and CDR2 is YFSETQ. The CDR3 has 14 amino acids. The V segment lost 9 bases and the J segment 3 bases; nucleotides outside the gene matches: 9. CDR3 DNA sequence: TGCGCCACCAAAACGGACAGGGGAGACACTGAAGCTTTCTTT. Amino acid sequence: CATKTDRGDTEAFF.

The genes are TRBV24-1 and TRBJ1-2; tentatively, D is TRBD1 (6 bases). This CDR3 spans 14 amino acids. The V end lost 2 bases, the J end lost 3 bases, and 9 bases lay between the germline ends. Germline loops: CDR1 KGHDR, CDR2 SFDVKD. The CDR3 nucleotides read TGTGCCACCAGTGATTCCAGGGGTGACTATGGCTACACCTTC. It yields the protein CATSDSRGDYGYTF.

This clonotype appeared many times. V and J are TRBV4-1 and TRBJ2-5; the D gene is possibly TRBD1 (6 bases). V was trimmed by 0 bases and J by 3 bases, leaving 8 bases between them. Germline CDR1 MGHRA, CDR2 YSYEKL. The CDR3 sequence is 14 residues long. The CDR3 sequence: CASSQERGKETQYF. The CDR3, as DNA: TGCGCCAGCAGCCAAGAAAGGGGGAAAGAGACCCAGTACTTC.

The chain couples TRBV11-2 to TRBJ2-5, with unresolved D. The DNA end is more similar to TRBJ2-7, so the J call may be wrong. Germline V lookup: CDR1 SGHAT, CDR2 FQNNGV. The CDR3 is made up of 17 amino acids. The CDR3 region has the DNA TGTGCCAGCAGCTTAGTGCACCTAGGGCAGTATGGGATCGAGCAGTACTTC. Translation: CASSLVHLGQYGIEQYF.

This clonotype was found many times. The chain joins TRBV12-3 or TRBV12-4 to TRBJ1-2, with 8 bases lining up with TRBD1. The CDR3 sequence is 15 residues long. J was trimmed by 5 bases and V by 10 bases; bases with no gene match: 15. The CDR3: CANSTKDRDKYGYTF. The CDR3 bases are TGTGCCAACTCTACCAAGGACAGGGATAAGTATGGCTACACCTTC.

This clonotype was recorded a few times. V usage is TRBV7-9 and J usage is TRBJ1-5; TRBD1 matches at 9 bases. The J segment lost 5 bases and the V segment lost 3 bases, leaving 11 bases of the junction unmatched. Germline V lookup: CDR1 SEHNR, CDR2 FQNEAQ (reference sequence). The CDR3 is made up of 17 amino acids. DNA of the CDR3: TGTGCCAGCAGCTTCTTCCCTAACCGGGACAGGGATCAGCCCCAGCATTTT. This translates into CASSFFPNRDRDQPQHF.

The chain carries TRBV10-3 and TRBJ2-3; D tentatively reads TRBD1 or TRBD2 (5 bases each). The CDR3 is 16 residues long. V was pared by 6 bases and J by 2 bases, with 18 bases between. Germline lookup yields CDR1 ENHRY and CDR2 SYGVKD. In nucleotides, the CDR3 is TGTGCCATCAGAACTTCCCGGGACGGAAACACAGATACGCAGTATTTT. Encoded protein: CAIRTSRDGNTDTQYF.

This clonotype was detected a few times. V usage is TRBV5-1 and J usage is TRBJ1-3; tentatively, D is TRBD1 (6 bases). The CDR3 extends over 14 amino acids. Germline-derived CDR1 and CDR2 are SGHRS and YFSETQ. V gave up 6 bases and J gave up 2 bases, with 12 bases separating them. Written as DNA, the CDR3 is TGCGCCAGCACCCCCGGGACAACTGGAAACACCATATATTTT. It is translated as CASTPGTTGNTIYF.

This clonotype appeared a few times. The V and J genes are TRBV10-2 and TRBJ2-1; D is possibly TRBD1 (5 bases). This CDR3 comprises 15 residues. In germline, CDR1 is WSHSY, CDR2 SAAADI. V was pared by 8 bases and J by 4 bases, with 18 bases between. CDR3 protein: CASAEQGGFYNEQFF. The CDR3 DNA is TGCGCCAGCGCGGAGCAGGGTGGGTTTTACAATGAGCAGTTCTTC.

The CDR3 protein is CASSSTRGNQPQHF. In DNA form, the CDR3 reads TGTGCCAGCAGTTCCACTAGGGGCAATCAGCCCCAGCATTTT. V is TRBV12-3 or TRBV12-4 and J is TRBJ1-5; no definite D call. The CDR3 sequence is 14 residues long. V was clipped by 4 bases and J by 2 bases, with 9 bases between them.

This clonotype has only a few counts. The CDR3 DNA follows: TGTGCCAGCAGACAGGGCCCTACCCAGTTCTTC. This sequence encodes CASRQGPTQFF. The gene calls are TRBV7-2 and TRBJ2-1, with a weak D call TRBD1 (6 bases). CDR1 is SGHTA, CDR2 FQGNSA, per germline. The CDR3 covers 11 residues. Trimming took 6 bases from V and 13 from J, leaving 13 bases between them.

J is TRBJ2-3 and V is TRBV20-1; D is ambiguous. There are 12 residues in the CDR3. CDR1 DFQATT and CDR2 SNEGSKA come from the germline V gene (reference sequence). Deletions cut 2 bases from V and 7 bases from J, with 10 bases between. In DNA, the CDR3 is TGCAGTGCTAGATTGGAAGACTATACGCAGTATTTT. It specifies CSARLEDYTQYF.

This clonotype was seen a few times. This may stem from a read error, because a much larger clone lies one nucleotide away. The J gene is TRBJ2-5, the V gene TRBV11-2; D gene ambiguous. Germline lookup yields CDR1 SGHAT and CDR2 FQNNGV. V was pared by 5 bases and J by 4 bases, with 11 bases between. This CDR3 region has 13 residues. Here the CDR3 DNA reads TGTGCCAGCAGCCCCGTTAAGGGAGAGACCCAGTACTTC. Protein: CASSPVKGETQYF.

This clonotype appeared a few times. The chain is built from TRBV5-1 and TRBJ1-6; tentatively, D is TRBD1 (5 bases). The germline V gene has CDR1 SGHRS and CDR2 YFSETQ. This CDR3 contains 16 residues. V lost 0 bases, J lost 9 bases, and 16 bases lay in between. The CDR3 bases are TGCGCCAGCAGCTTGGGGGGCAGTAGGCAAGCTTCACCCCTCCACTTT. Its protein product is CASSLGGSRQASPLHF.

To note about this clonotype: Sequence at one end of the junction differs from germline and may be a read error. The chain links TRBV20-1 to TRBJ2-3, with 11 bases aligning to TRBD2. Germline V gives CDR1 DFQATT, CDR2 SNEGSKA (reference sequence). The CDR3 has 16 residues. The CDR3 DNA follows: TGCAGCGCTAGTCCCCTTAGCGGGGGGGCGACAGATACGCAGTATTTT. Translated, it gives CSASPLSGGATDTQYF.

This clonotype was counted only a few times. This chain links TRBV2 with TRBJ2-3; the D gene is possibly TRBD2 (6 bases). Germline V lookup: CDR1 SNHLY, CDR2 FYNNEI. The CDR3 spans 13 residues. Trimming stripped 6 bases from V and 2 bases from J, with 9 bases between. The CDR3 region has the DNA TGTGCCAGCAGGCGGGAACTCACAGATACGCAGTATTTT. This encodes CASRRELTDTQYF.

V is TRBV7-9 and J is TRBJ1-1; a possible D gene is TRBD1 (5 bases). The CDR3 runs 13 residues. The germline V and J ends were trimmed by 3 bases and 3 bases, with 8 bases remaining between them. CDR1 is SEHNR and CDR2 is FQNEAQ in the germline V gene (reference sequence). CDR3: CASSFFRDTEAFF. In DNA, the CDR3 is TGTGCCAGCAGCTTCTTCAGGGACACTGAAGCTTTCTTT.

This clonotype was counted between two and nine times. The CDR3 DNA follows: TGTGCCAGTAGTAAGGCCTCTTTGCTGGAAGCTTTCTTT. Residues: CASSKASLLEAFF. The chain couples TRBV19 to TRBJ1-1; no firm D call. The CDR3 spans 13 residues. The V end was cut by 4 bases, the J end by 8 bases, with 14 bases between. Germline CDR1 reads LNHDA; CDR2 reads SQIVND (reference sequence).

To note about this clonotype: It may be a read error: a sequence one base away is much more abundant. This chain links TRBV7-2 with TRBJ2-1, with 8 nucleotides matching TRBD2. Germline V gives CDR1 SGHTA, CDR2 FQGNSA. There are 15 residues in the CDR3. The junction had 7 bases not matched to a gene; V was cut back by 3 bases and J by 6 bases. CDR3 coding DNA: TGTGCCAGCAGCTTGACTAACGGGAGGGTCAATGAGCAGTTCTTC. This gives the protein CASSLTNGRVNEQFF.

The chain employs TRBV10-3 and TRBJ2-3; 8 bases are a match to TRBD1. Trimming at V came to 6 bases and at J to 2 bases, leaving 10 bases not matched to a gene. Germline assignment: CDR1 ENHRY and CDR2 SYGVKD. There are 16 residues in the CDR3. The CDR3 spells CAISPARDRNTDTQYF. The CDR3 DNA reads as TGTGCCATCAGCCCCGCCCGGGACAGGAACACAGATACGCAGTATTTT.

The genes are TRBV9 and TRBJ2-5, with D tentatively TRBD1 (6 bases). Per germline, CDR1 SGDLS and CDR2 YYNGEE. There are 16 residues in the CDR3. V lost 4 bases, J lost 5 bases, and 21 bases lay in between. The CDR3 spells CASSPRGTPPDETQYF. CDR3 DNA: TGTGCCAGCAGCCCAAGGGGGACACCACCGGACGAGACCCAGTACTTC. The full variable domain, its missing parts supplied by reference TRBV9 and TRBJ2-5, is DSGVTQTPKHLITATGQRVTLRCSPRSGDLSVYWYQQSLDQGLQFLIQYYNGEERAKGNILERFSAQQFPDLHSELNLSSLELGDSALYFCASSPRGTPPDETQYFGPGTRLLVL.

The J gene is TRBJ2-4, the V gene TRBV11-2; 7 bases agree with TRBD1. From germline, CDR1 is SGHAT and CDR2 FQNNGV. Trimming cost V 4 bases and J 3 bases; bases outside gene matches: 9. CDR3 length: 16 amino acids. CDR3 DNA: TGTGCCAGCAGCTACATTGAGGGGGCGGTCAAAAACATTCAGTACTTC. This gives the protein CASSYIEGAVKNIQYF.

The V and J genes are TRBV20-1 and TRBJ2-7; the D call may be TRBD1 or TRBD2 (5 bases each). The CDR3 runs to 14 residues. Trimming shortened V by 4 bases and J by 3 bases, and 16 bases separated the two germline ends. Germline-derived CDR1 and CDR2 are DFQATT and SNEGSKA (reference sequence). This CDR3 reads CSAKVPGPYYEQYF. The DNA of the CDR3 is TGCAGTGCTAAGGTACCGGGGCCGTACTACGAGCAGTACTTC.

This clonotype was seen more than once but under ten times. The chain is built from TRBV10-3 and TRBJ1-1, with D possibly matching TRBD1 (6 bases). The V gene lost 4 bases and the J gene lost 5 bases, with 11 bases spanning the gap. The CDR3 length is 13 residues. CDR1 is ENHRY and CDR2 is SYGVKD in the germline V gene. Written as DNA, the CDR3 is TGTGCCATCAGTGCGAGACAGGAGACTGAAGCTTTCTTT. It translates to CAISARQETEAFF.

In its sample, this clonotype was seen a few times. This chain joins TRBV9 and TRBJ1-1; D gene uncertain. Trimming removed 0 bases from V and 7 bases from J, with 10 bases in between. CDR1 is SGDLS, CDR2 YYNGEE, per germline. The CDR3 is 13 residues long. DNA for the CDR3: TGTGCCAGCAGCGTAGAATTAGGCAGTGAAGCTTTCTTT. Encoded protein: CASSVELGSEAFF.

The gene calls are TRBV7-2 and TRBJ1-1; D gene ambiguous. Germline V lookup: CDR1 SGHTA, CDR2 FQGNSA. This CDR3 is built from 15 residues. V was clipped by 2 bases and J by 1 base, with 11 bases between them. CDR3: CASSLLAWENTEAFF. CDR3 sequence (DNA): TGTGCCAGCAGCTTACTCGCCTGGGAGAACACTGAAGCTTTCTTT.

This clonotype has a handful of counts. V and J are TRBV12-3 or TRBV12-4 and TRBJ1-5; the D is unclear. The CDR3 totals 16 residues. Deletions cut 3 bases from V and 4 bases from J, with 16 bases between. The CDR3 is CASSLSSAAVNQPQHF. CDR3 in DNA: TGTGCCAGCAGTTTGTCATCGGCAGCAGTAAATCAGCCCCAGCATTTT.